A selection of T cell receptor beta chains follows, all from one sample in a study of Graves' ophthalmopathy and Graves' hyperthyroidism. MiXCR was run by TCRdb on the multiplex PCR reads, yielding one entry per CDR3 protein. This sample has hundreds of thousands of distinct CDR3 sequences, with 14% found just once. The sample comprised blood. Receptors were obtained from a woman in her twenties or thirties with Graves' ophthalmopathy. CDR3s include the opening cysteine and the closing phenylalanine or tryptophan. The D gene is left open where the match is weak. The size field is filled for only some rows; it gives once, few, many or a size class.

TRBJ2-7,many,TRBV29-1,TRBD1,TGCAGCGTTGGGGGGACAGGGGGCAAGGAGCAGTACTTC,CSVGGTGGKEQYF
TRBJ1-1,many,TRBV7-9,NA,TGTGCCAGCAGCTTAGCGCAGAAGAACACTGAAGCTTTCTTT,CASSLAQKNTEAFF
TRBJ2-5,NA,TRBV28,NA,TGTGCCAGCAGTTTAGCAGGGTGGCAAGAGACCCAGTACTTC,CASSLAGWQETQYF
TRBJ2-4,many,TRBV24-1,NA,TGTGCCACCAGTGACCCCCTCAACATTCAGTACTTC,CATSDPLNIQYF
TRBJ2-4,few,TRBV12-3/TRBV12-4,TRBD2,TGTGCCAGCAGCCTCCCGAGCGGGAGCGCCAAAAACATTAAGTACTTC,CASSLPSGSAKNIKYF
TRBJ1-1,many,TRBV12-3/TRBV12-4,NA,TGTGCCAGCAGCCAGAACACTGAAGCTTTCTTT,CASSQNTEAFF
TRBJ2-7,many,TRBV6-2/TRBV6-3,TRBD2,TGTGCCAGCAGTTACTCTAGGACTAGCGGGAGTTACGAGCAGTACTTC,CASSYSRTSGSYEQYF
TRBJ2-6,many,TRBV4-2,TRBD1,TGTGCCAGCAGCCAGCCATGGGGGACAGTGAGCTCTGGGGCCAACGTCCTGACTTTC,CASSQPWGTVSSGANVLTF
TRBJ1-6,many,TRBV25-1,NA,TGTGCCAGCGGTGGACAGTATAATTCACCCCTCCACTTT,CASGGQYNSPLHF
TRBJ2-5,many,TRBV13,NA,TGTGCCAGCAGCTTAGAGGTTTTTGTGGAGACCCAGTACTTC,CASSLEVFVETQYF
TRBJ1-2,many,TRBV5-6,NA,TGTGCCAGCAGCCGCCGGGACAATAACTATGGCTACACCTTC,CASSRRDNNYGYTF
TRBJ2-5,many,TRBV2,NA,TGTGCCAGCAGATGGGGCGGGGAGGAGACCCAGTACTTC,CASRWGGEETQYF
TRBJ1-2,many,TRBV20-1,TRBD1,TGCAGTGCTAGCCCAAATAACCGGGACAGGGATTTCCCGAACTATGGCTACACCTTC,CSASPNNRDRDFPNYGYTF
TRBJ2-7,many,TRBV20-1,TRBD2,TGCAGTGCACCGCGACTAGCGGGCTCCTACGAGCAGTACTTC,CSAPRLAGSYEQYF
TRBJ2-7,many,TRBV7-9,NA,TGTGCCAGCACCGGGCCGGGGGAGCAGTACTTC,CASTGPGEQYF
TRBJ1-2,many,TRBV7-2,NA,TGTGCCAGCAGCCGCGGACAGCGCCATGGCTACACCTTC,CASSRGQRHGYTF
TRBJ2-7,many,TRBV9,NA,TGTGCCAGCAGCGTGCGCCAGGGCATCCCCTACGAGCAGTACTTC,CASSVRQGIPYEQYF
TRBJ2-5,many,TRBV28,TRBD2,TGTGCCAGCAGCCTAACACTAGCGGGACTTGAGGAGACCCAGTACTTC,CASSLTLAGLEETQYF
TRBJ1-1,many,TRBV11-2,NA,TGTGCCAGCAGCTTAGGCAGATATTTAAAAAGGAACACTGAAGCTTTCTTT,CASSLGRYLKRNTEAFF
TRBJ2-5,many,TRBV9,NA,TGTGCCAGCAGCGTGTACAGGGAAGGGACCCAGTACTTC,CASSVYREGTQYF
TRBJ1-1,many,TRBV4-2,NA,TGTGCCAGCAGCCAAGAAGTGAACAGGGACACTGAAGCTTTCTTT,CASSQEVNRDTEAFF
TRBJ2-7,many,TRBV20-1,NA,TGCAGTGCTAGAGATCTTCGGCAGGACCTTGGTGAGCAGTACTTC,CSARDLRQDLGEQYF
TRBJ1-3,many,TRBV10-3,TRBD1,TGTGCCGTCGTCCAGGGGGACACTGGAAACACCATATATTTT,CAVVQGDTGNTIYF
TRBJ1-1,many,TRBV7-2,NA,TGTGCCAGCAGCTCCTCGAGGGGTGGCAGCACTGAAGCTTTCTTT,CASSSSRGGSTEAFF
TRBJ2-2,few,TRBV3-1,NA,TGTGCCAGCACTCCCTCTCCGGGGTTGGACACCGGGGAGCTGTTTTTT,CASTPSPGLDTGELFF
TRBJ2-5,few,TRBV12-3/TRBV12-4,TRBD2,TGTGCCCGCAGCCGGGGTAGCGGGAGACCCCAAGAGACCCAGTACTTC,CARSRGSGRPQETQYF
TRBJ1-6,NA,TRBV30,NA,TGTGCCTGGAGGCCGGGTCGAGGTTCACCCCTCCACTTT,CAWRPGRGSPLHF
TRBJ1-6,many,TRBV15,NA,TGTGCCACCAGCATCGAGGGGATCAATTCACCCCTCCACTTT,CATSIEGINSPLHF
TRBJ2-7,many,TRBV12-3/TRBV12-4,NA,TGTGCCAGCAGTTTTCTTGCGTTACACTACGAGCAGTACTTC,CASSFLALHYEQYF
TRBJ2-1,few,TRBV15,NA,TGTGCCACCAGCAGAGATTCCCGGGGAACTGAGCAGTTCTTC,CATSRDSRGTEQFF
TRBJ2-7,many,TRBV12-3/TRBV12-4,TRBD2,TGTGCCAGCAGTTTCTCCGGGACTAGCGGAAGCTCCTACGAGCAGTACTTC,CASSFSGTSGSSYEQYF
TRBJ2-7,many,TRBV20-1,NA,TGCAGTGCTAGGGTGGTCTACCTAGACGAGCAGTACTTC,CSARVVYLDEQYF
TRBJ1-1,many,TRBV12-3/TRBV12-4,NA,TGTGCCAGCATCCTCAAGGCGAACACTGAAGCTTTCTTT,CASILKANTEAFF
TRBJ1-1,many,TRBV27,NA,TGTGCCAGCAGCTACCTAGGGGACGGAGGTACTGAAGCTTTCTTT,CASSYLGDGGTEAFF
TRBJ1-1,many,TRBV12-5,TRBD1,TGTGCTAGTGCTCTGACAGGGGGATGGACTGAAGCTTTCTTT,CASALTGGWTEAFF
TRBJ2-7,many,TRBV28,NA,TGTGCCAGCAGTTCCCGGAGGCGCTACGAGCAGTACTTC,CASSSRRRYEQYF
TRBJ1-5,many,TRBV7-2,TRBD1,TGTGCCAGCAGCTTAGAGCGGGACAGGAATCAGCCCCAGCATTTT,CASSLERDRNQPQHF
TRBJ1-2,many,TRBV20-1,NA,TGCAGTGCGGCGCCTTCCCGGGATTTCTATGGCTACACCTTC,CSAAPSRDFYGYTF
TRBJ1-1,many,TRBV10-3,NA,TGTGCCATCAGTGAGGGGGGTGTAGGGAACACTGGAGCTTTCTTT,CAISEGGVGNTGAFF
TRBJ2-7,NA,TRBV2,NA,TGTGCCAGCAGGACTAGTGCCCTCTCCTACGAGCAGTGCTTC,CASRTSALSYEQCF
TRBJ1-1,many,TRBV15,NA,TGTGCCACCAGTCCGACGCGGGGATCCTACATGAACACTGAAGCTTTCTTT,CATSPTRGSYMNTEAFF
TRBJ2-7,many,TRBV6-1,TRBD1,TGTGCCAGCAGTGAAGCGCTCGGACAGGGAAACTACGAGCAGTACTTC,CASSEALGQGNYEQYF
TRBJ2-2,many,TRBV5-1,NA,TGCGCCAGCAGCTCGGTACAGGGCAGCGGGGAGCTGTTTTTT,CASSSVQGSGELFF
TRBJ1-5,few,TRBV30,NA,TGTGCCTGGACTGAAGGGCCCCAGCATTTT,CAWTEGPQHF
TRBJ2-6,many,TRBV30,NA,TGTGCCCAAAGCCGATTTAGCTCTGGGGCCAACGTCCTGACTTTC,CAQSRFSSGANVLTF